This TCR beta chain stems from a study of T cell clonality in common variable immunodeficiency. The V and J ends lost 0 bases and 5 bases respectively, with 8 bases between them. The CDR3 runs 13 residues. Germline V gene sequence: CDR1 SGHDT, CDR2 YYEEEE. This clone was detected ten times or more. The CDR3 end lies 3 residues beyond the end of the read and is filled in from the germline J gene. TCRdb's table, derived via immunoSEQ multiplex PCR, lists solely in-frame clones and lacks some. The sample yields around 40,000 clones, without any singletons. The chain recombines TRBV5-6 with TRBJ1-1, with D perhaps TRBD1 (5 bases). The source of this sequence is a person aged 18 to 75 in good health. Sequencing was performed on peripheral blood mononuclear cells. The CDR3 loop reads CASSLGGGTEAFF. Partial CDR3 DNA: TGTGCCAGCAGCTTGGGGGGGGGAACTGAA.